A selection of T cell receptor beta chains follows, all from one sample in a study of T cells after yellow fever vaccination. TCRdb re-derived calls from the 5' RACE reads in MiXCR, one entry per CDR3 protein. Of 120,000 or so distinct CDR3 sequences in the sample, approximately 7.1% were seen once. Here the sequenced sample was CD4+ T cells sorted from PBMCs, taken roughly seven weeks after the first yellow fever vaccination. Every receptor here comes from a man aged 18 to 35 who received the YFV17D yellow fever vaccine. CDR3s include the opening cysteine and the closing phenylalanine or tryptophan. D genes are given only for firm matches. A row's size may be missing; if present it is once, few, many or a size class.

>TRBV7-2|TRBD2|NA|TRBJ2-7
CASSLALTSGGGEQYF
TGTGCCAGCAGCTTAGCGCTGACTAGCGGGGGGGGAGAGCAGTACTTC
>TRBV4-2|NA|few|TRBJ2-6
CASSHVGGANVLTF
TGTGCCAGCAGCCATGTAGGTGGGGCCAACGTCCTGACTTTC
>TRBV7-3|NA|many|TRBJ2-3
CASSLVGVRDTQYF
TGTGCCAGCAGCTTAGTAGGGGTCCGAGATACGCAGTATTTT
>TRBV9|TRBD2|NA|TRBJ2-2
CASSGLAGGLAGELFF
TGTGCCAGCAGCGGACTAGCGGGGGGCCTCGCCGGGGAGCTGTTTTTT
>TRBV24-1|TRBD2|many|TRBJ2-5
CATSEGLLADQETQYF
TGTGCCACCAGTGAGGGGTTACTAGCGGACCAAGAGACCCAGTACTTC
>TRBV20-1|NA|many|TRBJ1-5
CSARDIDAVNQPQHF
TGCAGTGCTAGAGATATTGACGCAGTCAATCAGCCCCAGCATTTT
>TRBV5-1|TRBD2|NA|TRBJ2-3
CASSPRRRGVEDTQYF
TGCGCCAGCAGCCCCCGGAGGCGGGGGGTAGAAGATACGCAGTATTTT
>TRBV5-1|NA|many|TRBJ2-2
CASSSRGASTGELFF
TGCGCCAGCAGCTCACGGGGGGCGTCCACCGGGGAGCTGTTTTTT
>TRBV20-1|TRBD2|few|TRBJ2-3
CSAREGGPGDTQYF
TGCAGTGCTAGAGAGGGAGGGCCGGGGGATACGCAGTATTTT
>TRBV29-1|NA|many|TRBJ1-3
CSVGIDELGNTIYF
TGCAGCGTTGGAATTGACGAACTTGGAAACACCATATATTTT
>TRBV10-3|NA|few|TRBJ1-5
CAIRIGLNQPQHF
TGTGCCATCAGGATAGGGCTCAATCAGCCCCAGCATTTT
>TRBV5-6|NA|many|TRBJ1-6
CASTSYNSPLHF
TGTGCCAGCACCTCCTATAATTCACCCCTCCACTTT
>TRBV9|NA|NA|TRBJ1-1
CASSVGGDGNTEAFF
TGTGCCAGCAGCGTAGGGGGGGACGGGAACACTGAAGCTTTCTTT
>TRBV20-1|NA|many|TRBJ2-3
CSATWDWHTDTQYF
TGCAGTGCCACCTGGGACTGGCACACAGATACGCAGTATTTT
>TRBV4-2|NA|few|TRBJ1-6
CASSQEGDSPLHF
TGTGCCAGCAGCCAAGAGGGGGATTCACCCCTCCACTTT
>TRBV4-3|NA|many|TRBJ1-1
CASSQDRGADEAFF
TGCGCCAGCAGCCAAGATAGGGGGGCAGATGAAGCTTTCTTT
>TRBV29-1|NA|many|TRBJ2-7
CSVVERGGYEQYF
TGCAGCGTCGTCGAGAGGGGAGGTTACGAGCAGTACTTC
>TRBV7-2|NA|medium-sized|TRBJ2-7
CASSIYAGQWDYEQYF
TGTGCCAGCAGCATCTATGCGGGACAGTGGGACTACGAGCAGTACTTC
>TRBV5-1|NA|many|TRBJ2-5
CASSGGIQETQYF
TGCGCCAGCAGCGGGGGTATTCAAGAGACCCAGTACTTC
>TRBV5-5|TRBD1|many|TRBJ2-5
CASSFGTGGKTQYF
TGTGCCAGCAGCTTCGGGACAGGGGGAAAGACCCAGTACTTC
>TRBV6-2/TRBV6-3|TRBD2|many|TRBJ2-1
CASSPLGAGGHLPPFF
TGTGCCAGCAGTCCCCTGGGAGCGGGGGGGCATTTGCCTCCGTTCTTC
>TRBV7-3|TRBD2|many|TRBJ2-1
CASSLGTSGNNEQFF
TGTGCCAGCAGCCTTGGGACTAGCGGCAACAATGAGCAGTTCTTC
>TRBV7-2|NA|few|TRBJ2-2
CASSLAFGGANTGELFF
TGTGCCAGCAGCTTAGCGTTCGGGGGCGCGAACACCGGGGAGCTGTTTTTT
>TRBV7-2|TRBD1|many|TRBJ1-6
CASSKGQGLSPLHF
TGTGCCAGCAGCAAGGGACAGGGTTTGTCACCCCTCCACTTT
>TRBV4-3|TRBD1|many|TRBJ2-7
CASSQRTGTGFYEQYF
TGCGCCAGCAGCCAAAGAACCGGGACAGGGTTCTACGAGCAGTACTTC
>TRBV24-1|TRBD1|many|TRBJ2-3
CATSEPPTGTGGDTQYF
TGTGCCACCAGTGAGCCCCCCACCGGGACAGGGGGAGATACGCAGTATTTT
>TRBV25-1|NA|many|TRBJ2-1
CASSDPRDGSSYNEQFF
TGTGCCAGCAGTGACCCCCGGGACGGAAGCTCCTACAATGAGCAGTTCTTC
>TRBV7-3|TRBD1|many|TRBJ1-1
CASSSTGPGTEAFF
TGTGCCAGCAGCTCGACAGGGCCAGGCACTGAAGCTTTCTTT
>TRBV2|NA|many|TRBJ1-2
CASSENGYGYTF
TGTGCCAGCAGTGAGAATGGTTATGGCTACACCTTC
>TRBV4-3|TRBD1|many|TRBJ2-1
CASSRNTGVGEQFF
TGCGCCAGCAGCCGAAATACAGGGGTTGGGGAGCAGTTCTTC
>TRBV5-4|NA|few|TRBJ2-2
CASSLEQGLFNTGELFF
TGTGCCAGCAGCTTGGAGCAGGGCCTCTTTAACACCGGGGAGCTGTTTTTT
>TRBV7-9|TRBD2|many|TRBJ2-3
CASSLGVLAGGTDTQYF
TGTGCCAGCAGCTTAGGAGTACTAGCGGGGGGTACAGATACGCAGTATTTT
>TRBV6-6|NA|many|TRBJ2-5
CASRRDIQETQYF
TGTGCCAGCAGGAGGGATATCCAAGAGACCCAGTACTTC
>TRBV9|NA|NA|TRBJ1-4
CASSVGYSSYNEKLFF
TGTGCCAGCAGCGTTGGTTATAGCAGTTATAATGAAAAACTGTTTTTT
>TRBV20-1|NA|many|TRBJ2-3
CSASVGPSTDTQYF
TGCAGTGCTAGTGTCGGACCTAGCACAGATACGCAGTATTTT
>TRBV5-1|NA|many|TRBJ1-1
CASSLGQINTEAFF
TGCGCCAGCAGCTTGGGGCAGATAAACACTGAAGCTTTCTTT
>TRBV10-3|TRBD1|many|TRBJ1-5
CAISDFAGGQDQPQHF
TGTGCCATCAGTGATTTCGCAGGGGGCCAGGATCAGCCCCAGCATTTT
>TRBV10-3|NA|NA|TRBJ1-3
CAISESRGARSGNTIYF
TGTGCCATCAGTGAGTCGAGGGGGGCGCGCAGTGGAAACACCATATATTTT
>TRBV28|TRBD1|many|TRBJ1-2
CASLTGGHGYGYTF
TGTGCCAGCCTAACAGGGGGGCACGGGTATGGCTACACCTTC
>TRBV24-1|NA|many|TRBJ2-5
CATRTADQETQYF
TGTGCCACCAGAACGGCGGACCAAGAGACCCAGTACTTC
>TRBV5-6|TRBD2|many|TRBJ2-7
CASSLAVAGISYEQYF
TGTGCCAGCAGCTTGGCAGTAGCGGGGATTTCCTACGAGCAGTACTTC
>TRBV29-1|TRBD1|many|TRBJ2-4
CSVHVRQGVSKNIQYF
TGCAGCGTCCACGTTAGACAGGGGGTCTCCAAAAACATTCAGTACTTC
>TRBV5-1|NA|many|TRBJ2-1
CASNREPYNEQFF
TGCGCCAGCAACCGGGAGCCATACAATGAGCAGTTCTTC
>TRBV6-5|NA|many|TRBJ1-1
CASSYRAQGATEAFF
TGTGCCAGCAGTTACAGGGCACAGGGTGCCACTGAAGCTTTCTTT
>TRBV5-1|TRBD1|NA|TRBJ2-7
CASSQGQGSYEQYF
TGCGCCAGCAGCCAGGGACAGGGCTCCTACGAGCAGTACTTC
>TRBV5-4|NA|many|TRBJ2-3
CASSFPEITDTQYF
TGTGCCAGCAGCTTTCCCGAGATCACAGATACGCAGTATTTT
>TRBV7-2|NA|few|TRBJ2-7
CASSSRPDGYEQYF
TGTGCCAGCAGCTCACGACCAGACGGCTACGAGCAGTACTTC
>TRBV12-3/TRBV12-4|TRBD2|many|TRBJ2-3
CASSFPLAGRTDTQYF
TGTGCCAGCAGTTTTCCCCTAGCGGGGAGGACAGATACGCAGTATTTT
>TRBV28|NA|NA|TRBJ1-3
CASSLGDGGNTIYF
TGTGCCAGCAGTTTAGGAGACGGAGGAAACACCATATATTTT
>TRBV11-2|NA|many|TRBJ2-1
CASSLVGKKAGEGRFF
TGTGCCAGCAGCTTAGTCGGAAAAAAGGCAGGGGAGGGCCGGTTCTTC
>TRBV7-2|NA|many|TRBJ1-1
CASSLRARGSEAFF
TGTGCCAGCAGCTTAAGGGCCCGCGGCTCTGAAGCTTTCTTT
>TRBV10-3|TRBD1|many|TRBJ2-5
CAISWDSQETQYF
TGTGCCATCAGCTGGGACAGCCAAGAGACCCAGTACTTC
>TRBV11-2|NA|many|TRBJ1-2
CASSFSGNGYTF
TGTGCCAGCAGTTTTTCGGGGAATGGCTACACCTTC
>TRBV23-1|NA|many|TRBJ1-4
CASSQWKGQVELSEKLFF
TGCGCCAGCAGTCAATGGAAAGGACAAGTGGAGCTATCTGAAAAACTGTTTTTT
>TRBV12-3/TRBV12-4|NA|many|TRBJ1-5
CASSFGQGLNQPQHF
TGTGCCAGCAGTTTTGGGCAGGGGCTGAATCAGCCCCAGCATTTT
>TRBV5-1|TRBD2|many|TRBJ2-1
CASSLDSGGVLGQFF
TGCGCCAGCAGCTTGGATAGCGGGGGAGTACTGGGGCAGTTCTTC
>TRBV7-2|NA|many|TRBJ2-5
CASSSAPHKETQYF
TGTGCCAGCAGCTCCGCGCCCCACAAAGAGACCCAGTACTTC
>TRBV5-1|NA|many|TRBJ1-1
CASSFPPSGVGGSEAFF
TGCGCCAGCAGCTTCCCCCCTTCAGGGGTTGGAGGGTCTGAAGCTTTCTTT
>TRBV4-1|NA|many|TRBJ2-5
CASSQEYSGQETQYF
TGCGCCAGCAGCCAAGAATATTCCGGACAAGAGACCCAGTACTTC